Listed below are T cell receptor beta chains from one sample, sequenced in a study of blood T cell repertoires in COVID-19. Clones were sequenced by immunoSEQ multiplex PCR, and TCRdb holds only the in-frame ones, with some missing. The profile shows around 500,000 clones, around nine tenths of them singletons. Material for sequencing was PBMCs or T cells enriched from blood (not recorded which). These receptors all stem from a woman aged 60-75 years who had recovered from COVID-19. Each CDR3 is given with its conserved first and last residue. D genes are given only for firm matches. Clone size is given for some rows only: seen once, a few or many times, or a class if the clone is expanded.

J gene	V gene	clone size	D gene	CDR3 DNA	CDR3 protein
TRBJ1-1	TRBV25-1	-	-	TGTGCCAGCACCCGGACAGCGAACACTGAAGCTTTCTTT	CASTRTANTEAFF
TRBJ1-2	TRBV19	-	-	TGTGCCAGTAGTGGGCAGGGATCTAACTATGGCTACACCTTC	CASSGQGSNYGYTF
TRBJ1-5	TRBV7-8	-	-	TGTGCCAGCAGCCACGGTGATCAGCCCCAGCATTTT	CASSHGDQPQHF
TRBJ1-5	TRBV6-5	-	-	TGTGCCAGCAGTCCTCCAGGCCTAAATCAGCCCCAGCATTTT	CASSPPGLNQPQHF
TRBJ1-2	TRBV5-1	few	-	TGCGCCAGCAGCTTAGGAGCTAACTATGGCTACACCTTC	CASSLGANYGYTF
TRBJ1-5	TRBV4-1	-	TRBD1	TGCGCCAGCAGCCGAAATATACAGGGGGCCGGTCAGCCCCAGCATTTT	CASSRNIQGAGQPQHF
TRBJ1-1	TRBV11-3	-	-	TGTGCCAGCAGCCCAACCAGGGATGGGGATACTGAAGCTTTCTTT	CASSPTRDGDTEAFF
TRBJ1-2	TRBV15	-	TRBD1	TGTGCCACCAGCAGAGATAAGACAGGGGGTACACTACGGACCTTC	CATSRDKTGGTLRTF
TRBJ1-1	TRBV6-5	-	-	TGTGCCAGCAGTTACTCGAGATGGAACACTGAAGCTTTCTTT	CASSYSRWNTEAFF
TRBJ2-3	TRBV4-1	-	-	TGCGCCAGCAGCCAAGTAGATCTCGATACGCAGTATTTT	CASSQVDLDTQYF
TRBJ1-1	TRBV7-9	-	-	TGTGCCAGCAGCTTTGGAGCGAACACTGAAGCTTTCTTT	CASSFGANTEAFF
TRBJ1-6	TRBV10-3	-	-	TGTGCCATCAGGGAGGCGCCTAACAATTCACCCCTCCACTTT	CAIREAPNNSPLHF
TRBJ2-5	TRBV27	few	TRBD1	TGTGCCAGCAGCACAGGGGGAGAAGAGACCCAGTACTTC	CASSTGGEETQYF
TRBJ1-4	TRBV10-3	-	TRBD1	TGTGCCATCAGGTCGGGACAGACAACTAATGAAAAACTGTTTTTT	CAIRSGQTTNEKLFF
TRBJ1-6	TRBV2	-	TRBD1	TGTGCCAGCAGGGACAGGCCCGGAGGGAATTCACCCCTCCACTTT	CASRDRPGGNSPLHF
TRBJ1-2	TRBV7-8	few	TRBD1	TGTGCCAGCAGCTTAGCGCTTCAGGGGGCGAATCCTAACTATGGCTACACCTTC	CASSLALQGANPNYGYTF
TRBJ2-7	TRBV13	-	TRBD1	TGTGCCAGCAGCTTGGGACAGACCACTTCGGAGTACTTC	CASSLGQTTSEYF
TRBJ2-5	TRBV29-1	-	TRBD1	TGCAGCGTCTCCGGGACAGGGGGCAAGGAGACCCAGTACTTC	CSVSGTGGKETQYF
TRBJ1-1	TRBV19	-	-	TGTGCCAGTAGTATACCACAGAACCTTAAGAACACTGAAGCTTTCTTT	CASSIPQNLKNTEAFF
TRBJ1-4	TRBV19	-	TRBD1	TGTGCCAGTAGCAATACCGGGACAGGTCCTAATGAAAAACTGTTTTTT	CASSNTGTGPNEKLFF
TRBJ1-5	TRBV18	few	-	TGTGCCAGCGCCCAGGCATATAGCAATCAGCCCCAGCATTTT	CASAQAYSNQPQHF
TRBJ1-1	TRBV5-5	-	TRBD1	TGTGCCAGCTCGGGACAGACGAACACTGAAGCTTTCTTT	CASSGQTNTEAFF
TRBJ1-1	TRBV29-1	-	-	TGCAGCGTCCACAGGGTAGCGACTGAAGCTTTCTTT	CSVHRVATEAFF
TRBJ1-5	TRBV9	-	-	TGTGCCAGCAGCCGTACTGGTAGCAATCAGCCCCAGCATTTT	CASSRTGSNQPQHF
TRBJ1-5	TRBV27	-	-	TGTGCCAGCAGGGGTCCAGGTAGGAATCAGCCCCAGCATTTT	CASRGPGRNQPQHF
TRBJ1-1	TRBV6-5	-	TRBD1	TGTGCCAGCAGGACAGGGGAGATGAACACTGAAGCTTTCTTT	CASRTGEMNTEAFF
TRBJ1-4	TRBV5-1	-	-	TGCGCCAGCAGCCTGACCCCACAGGGTTCACCTAATGAAAAACTGTTTTTT	CASSLTPQGSPNEKLFF
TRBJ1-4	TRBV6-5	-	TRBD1	TGTGCCAGCAGTCTTGACAGGGGCAGGGAAAAACTGTTTTTT	CASSLDRGREKLFF
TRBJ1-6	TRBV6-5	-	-	TGTGCCAGCAGGAGGGGGGGCGCATCGAGTTCACCCCTCCACTTT	CASRRGGASSSPLHF
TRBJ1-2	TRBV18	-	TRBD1	TGTGCCAGCTCACAGGACAGGGGGCATGGCTACACCTTC	CASSQDRGHGYTF
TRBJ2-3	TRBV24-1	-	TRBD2	TGTGCCACCTCTGGGGGAGGGGATACGCAGTATTTT	CATSGGGDTQYF
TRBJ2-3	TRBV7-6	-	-	TGTGCCAGCAGCTTAGTTTACCCCCAGGGTACGCAGTATTTT	CASSLVYPQGTQYF
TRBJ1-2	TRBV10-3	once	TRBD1	TGTGCCATCAGTGGAGAGGGACAGATCTATGGCTACACCTTC	CAISGEGQIYGYTF
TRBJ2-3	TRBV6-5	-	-	TGTGCCAGCACCCTCGTCGGTGGTAGCGTAGATACGCAGTATTTT	CASTLVGGSVDTQYF
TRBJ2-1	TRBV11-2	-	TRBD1	TGTGCCAGCAGCCCTGGACAGGTTTCCTACAATGAGCAGTTCTTC	CASSPGQVSYNEQFF
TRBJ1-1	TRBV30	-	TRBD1	TGTGCCTGGACTCCCTCGAGGACAGGTTATGTCCATGCCACTGAAGCTTTCTTT	CAWTPSRTGYVHATEAFF
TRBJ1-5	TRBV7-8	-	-	TGTGCCAGCAGCTTATCCGCAGGGTTCAATCAGCCCCAGCATTTT	CASSLSAGFNQPQHF
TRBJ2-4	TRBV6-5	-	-	TGTGCCAGCAGTCCTCCCGGAAACATTCAGTACTTC	CASSPPGNIQYF
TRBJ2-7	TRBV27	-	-	TGTGCCAGCAGTTTTGGAGGGGAAGGATCCTACGAGCAGTACTTC	CASSFGGEGSYEQYF
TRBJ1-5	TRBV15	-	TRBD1	TGTGCCACCAGCAGCTTTAGACAGGGGGAACAGCCCCAGCATTTT	CATSSFRQGEQPQHF
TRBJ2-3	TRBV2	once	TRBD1	TGTGCCAGCAGTTCCCGGGACAGGGGGCGCGCAGATACGCAGTATTTT	CASSSRDRGRADTQYF
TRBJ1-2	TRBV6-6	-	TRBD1	TGTGCCAGCAGCCGAGGACAGGGGGTAGGCTACACCTTC	CASSRGQGVGYTF
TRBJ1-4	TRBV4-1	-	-	TGCGCCAGCAGCCAAGATAACAGGGTCGGTGAAAAACTGTTTTTT	CASSQDNRVGEKLFF
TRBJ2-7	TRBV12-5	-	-	TGTGCTAGTGGTTTGGTAATTAGGGCAGGGGTCTACTACGAGCAGTACTTC	CASGLVIRAGVYYEQYF
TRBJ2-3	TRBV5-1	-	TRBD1	TGCGCCAGCAGCCCGGGACAGCCCACAGATACGCAGTATTTT	CASSPGQPTDTQYF